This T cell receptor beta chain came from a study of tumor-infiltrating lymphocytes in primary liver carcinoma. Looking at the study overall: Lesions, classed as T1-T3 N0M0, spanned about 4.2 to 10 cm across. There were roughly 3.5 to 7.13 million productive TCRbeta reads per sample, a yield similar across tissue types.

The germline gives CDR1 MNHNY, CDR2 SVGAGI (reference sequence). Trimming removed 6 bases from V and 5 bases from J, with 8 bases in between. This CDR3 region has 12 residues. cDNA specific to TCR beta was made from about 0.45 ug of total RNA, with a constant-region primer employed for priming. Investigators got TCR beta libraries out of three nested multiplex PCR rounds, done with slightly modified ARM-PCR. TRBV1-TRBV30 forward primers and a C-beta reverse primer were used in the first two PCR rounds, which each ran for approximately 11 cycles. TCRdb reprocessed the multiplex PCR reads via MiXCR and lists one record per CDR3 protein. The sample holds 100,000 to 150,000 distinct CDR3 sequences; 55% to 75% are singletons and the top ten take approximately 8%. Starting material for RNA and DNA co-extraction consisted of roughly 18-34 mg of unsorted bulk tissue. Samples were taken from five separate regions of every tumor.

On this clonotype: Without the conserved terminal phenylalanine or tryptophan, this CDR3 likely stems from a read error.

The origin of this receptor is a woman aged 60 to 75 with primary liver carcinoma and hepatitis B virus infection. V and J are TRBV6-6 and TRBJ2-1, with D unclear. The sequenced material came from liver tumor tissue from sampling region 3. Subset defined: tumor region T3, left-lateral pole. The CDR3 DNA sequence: TGTGCCAGCAGGTACCCGAACAATGAGCAGTTCCTC. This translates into CASRYPNNEQFL.